This T cell receptor (beta chain) appears in the sequencing data of a study of PD-1 blockade in mismatch repair-deficient tumors. V was pared by 1 base and J by 5 bases, with 9 bases between. The germline V gene encodes CDR1 SGHDT and CDR2 YYEEEE. There are 14 residues in the CDR3. TCRdb's copy holds only in-frame clones and misses some; the assay was immunoSEQ multiplex PCR. Among 75,000 to 80,000 clones listed, roughly 80% were seen once. This receptor was taken from an adult with mismatch repair-deficient cancer. The sequenced sample was peripheral blood, obtained 44 weeks after starting pembrolizumab. V and J are TRBV5-6 and TRBJ2-2; D is undetermined. CDR3 protein: CASSLQAMTGELFF. As DNA, the CDR3 is TGTGCCAGCAGCTTGCAGGCAATGACCGGGGAGCTGTTTTTT. Full variable domain (rest looked up from reference TRBV5-6 and TRBJ2-2): DAGVTQSPTHLIKTRGQQVTLRCSPKSGHDTVSWYQQALGQGPQFIFQYYEEEERQRGNFPDRFSGHQFPNYSSELNVNALLLGDSALYLCASSLQAMTGELFFGEGSRLTVL.